The TCR beta chain described here comes from a study of blood T cell repertoires in COVID-19. Study information: Material from acute and convalescent COVID-19 was sourced from the United States, Italy and Spain. T cells, B-cell-depleted T cells, or PBMCs supplied cDNA or gDNA.

Two consecutive negative NP/OP PCR tests, clearance, or resolved symptoms defined Cohort 3 recovery. This CDR3 region has 14 residues. Germline loops: CDR1 KGHDR, CDR2 SFDVKD. J lost 7 bases, V lost 8 bases, and 8 bases had no gene match. Per the authors' pipeline: Counts of nucleated cells, estimated from reference gene primer amplification, were obtained. Measured with immunoSEQ multiplex PCR; TCRdb has only the in-frame clones, and not every one. Clonal size and the V and J genes are those of that table, whereas D and trimming came from the DNA. The repertoire holds roughly 500,000 clones, with 70% to 90% as singletons.

The origin of this receptor is a woman in her fifties or sixties who had recovered from COVID-19. The chain links TRBV24-1 to TRBJ2-1; 9 nucleotides line up with TRBD2. The sample was PBMCs or T cells enriched from blood (not recorded which). CDR3 nucleotides: TGTGCCACCACCGCTGGCGGGGGGGGAAATGAGCAGTTCTTC. Residues: CATTAGGGGNEQFF.